This entry is about one T cell receptor (beta chain). The sample belongs to a study of blood T cell repertoires in COVID-19. At the level of the study: Spain, Italy and the United States supplied samples that represented acute and convalescent COVID-19.

Germline CDR1 is SGHDT and CDR2 is YYEEEE. The CDR3 contains 15 residues. Germline trimming cut 7 bases from V and 0 bases from J; bases unmatched to any gene: 4. As processed by the authors: For nucleated cells, counts were estimated from reference gene primer amplification. TCRdb's copy holds only in-frame clones and misses some; the assay was immunoSEQ multiplex PCR. V, J and clone size derive from that table, while D and trimming were established from the DNA sequence. Of around 130,000 clones listed, 65% to 85% are singletons. The specimen was peripheral blood. This clonotype was sampled from a woman of 80 years or more with acute or convalescent COVID-19. The chain recombines TRBV5-6 with TRBJ2-6; 7 positions match TRBD1. The chain's CDR3 is CASGPGGSGANVLTF. The CDR3 DNA is TGTGCCAGCGGGCCAGGGGGCTCTGGGGCCAACGTCCTGACTTTC.